These 18 T cell receptor beta chains were all obtained from the same sample, sequenced in a study of cytomegalovirus exposure and HLA in healthy donors. This PCR relied on a set of 60 Vbeta primers and 13 Jbeta primers. Only in-frame clones appear in the TCRdb table, and some are missing; sequencing was by immunoSEQ multiplex PCR. This table has 170,000 or so clones, about four fifths appearing once. Sequenced sample: PBMCs. All receptors come from a girl between 5 and 17 years old in good health and CMV-seropositive.

The chain is built from TRBV6-1 and TRBJ1-2; TRBD1 aligns across 7 bases. V gave up 4 bases and J gave up 7 bases; unmatched junction bases: 21. Per the germline V gene, CDR1 is MNHNS and CDR2 is SASEGT. The CDR3 covers 18 residues. The CDR3 here is CASSARGQGDGGVRGYTF. As DNA, the CDR3 is TGTGCCAGCAGTGCCCGAGGGCAGGGGGACGGGGGCGTTCGTGGCTACACCTTC.

This clone was recorded once. The genes are TRBV7-3 and TRBJ1-3, with TRBD1 matching 10 bases. The J segment lost 2 bases and the V segment lost 4 bases, leaving 2 bases of the junction unmatched. The germline CDR1 and CDR2 sequences are SGHTA and FQGTGA. This CDR3 is 15 amino acids long. This CDR3 is CASSSGQGAGNTIYF. The CDR3 nucleotides read TGTGCCAGCAGCTCCGGACAGGGGGCTGGAAACACCATATATTTT.

This chain links TRBV29-1 with TRBJ1-1; 12 bases line up with TRBD1. The V and J ends lost 6 bases and 4 bases, in that order; junction bases with no gene match: 9. CDR3 size: 15 residues. Germline V gives CDR1 SQVTM, CDR2 ANQGSEA. Here the CDR3 reads CSVDGTGGGGTEAFF. The DNA for the CDR3 is TGCAGCGTAGACGGGACAGGGGGCGGTGGCACTGAAGCTTTCTTT.

The chain joins TRBV5-1 to TRBJ2-5, with TRBD2 matching 14 bases. The J call may be faulty, since TRBJ2-7 better matches the DNA end. This CDR3 spans 14 amino acids. Germline lookup yields CDR1 SGHRS and CDR2 YFSETQ. This CDR3 is CASSWTSGGYEQYF. The DNA of the CDR3 is TGCGCCAGCAGCTGGACTAGCGGGGGGTACGAGCAGTACTTC.

The chain links TRBV9 to TRBJ2-7; 7 bases line up with TRBD1. The V and J ends lost 4 bases and 5 bases, in that order; junction bases with no gene match: 12. This CDR3 has 15 residues. CDR1 and CDR2 (germline): SGDLS, YYNGEE. CDR3 loop: CASSLSYTGAHEQYF. CDR3 nucleotide sequence: TGTGCCAGCAGCCTTTCTTATACAGGGGCCCACGAGCAGTACTTC.

The chain has TRBV6-5 and TRBJ1-2, with D hard to call. The CDR3 is made up of 14 amino acids. The V gene's germline CDR1 is MNHEY and CDR2 SVGAGI. The V gene lost 0 bases and the J gene lost 6 bases, with 11 bases spanning the gap. The DNA for the CDR3 is TGTGCCAGCAGTTACTCGGGCTGCTGCGATGGCTACACCTTC. As protein: CASSYSGCCDGYTF.

A few counts support this clone. The chain is built from TRBV6-6 and TRBJ1-1; D remains unclear. The CDR3 sequence is 15 residues long. Trimming took 7 bases from V and 2 from J, leaving 17 bases between them. Germline V gene lookup returns CDR1 MNHNY and CDR2 SVGAGI (reference sequence). As DNA, the CDR3 is TGTGCCAGCAACCCCGAACGCGCAGGCAACACTGAAGCTTTCTTT. Translating it yields CASNPERAGNTEAFF.

This rearrangement joins TRBV15 to TRBJ1-1; the D is unclear. The CDR3 totals 15 residues. Deletions cut 3 bases from V and 10 bases from J, with 21 bases between. Germline CDR1 is LNHNV and CDR2 is YYDKDF (reference sequence). The CDR3 DNA reads TGTGCCACCAGCAGGCCCACCCGGTGGGAGGGTGGAGCTTTCTTT. It is translated as CATSRPTRWEGGAFF.

The chain uses TRBV5-1 and TRBJ1-3, with D hard to call. With 0 bases removed from V and 7 bases from J, the gap between germline ends came to 11 bases. Germline values: CDR1 SGHRS, CDR2 YFSETQ. This CDR3 contains 14 residues. For the CDR3, the DNA is TGCGCCAGCAGCTTGGAATTAAGTGCGAACACCATATATTTT. This sequence encodes CASSLELSANTIYF.

This chain uses TRBV6-5 with TRBJ1-5, with D possibly matching TRBD1 (5 bases). The germline V and J ends were trimmed by 6 bases and 4 bases, with 10 bases remaining between them. The length of the CDR3 is 13 residues. CDR1 and CDR2 from the germline V gene are MNHEY and SVGAGI. DNA of the CDR3: TGTGCCAGCAGACGACGGGGGAATCAGCCCCAGCATTTT. Translating it yields CASRRRGNQPQHF.

The chain employs TRBV29-1 and TRBJ1-5; D remains unclear. The CDR3 length is 15 residues. Germline-derived CDR1 and CDR2 are SQVTM and ANQGSEA. V was cut by 0 bases and J by 7 bases, with 16 bases left in between. The CDR3 is CSVEEGGGPGQPQHF. CDR3 nucleotide sequence: TGCAGCGTTGAAGAGGGTGGAGGGCCCGGGCAGCCCCAGCATTTT. Combining the CDR3 with reference TRBV29-1 and TRBJ1-5 gives the whole variable domain SAVISQKPSRDICQRGTSLTIQCQVDSQVTMMFWYRQQPGQSLTLIATANQGSEATYESGFVIDKFPISRPNLTFSTLTVSNMSPEDSSIYLCSVEEGGGPGQPQHFGDGTRLSIL.

The chain uses TRBV11-2 and TRBJ2-7; 13 nucleotides agree with TRBD2. Germline loops: CDR1 SGHAT, CDR2 FQNNGV. V lost 6 bases, J lost 5 bases, and 4 bases stayed unmatched. This CDR3 region has 14 residues. The CDR3 coding sequence is TGTGCCAGCAGTCCGGGACTAGCGGGGAACGAGCAGTACTTC. Translation gives CASSPGLAGNEQYF.

J is TRBJ2-1 and V is TRBV5-4, with 12 positions matching TRBD2. The CDR3 has 20 residues. Germline loops: CDR1 SGHNT, CDR2 YYREEE (reference sequence). J lost 2 bases, V lost 6 bases, and 18 bases had no gene match. CDR3 DNA: TGTGCCAGCAACCTTGGATCGGCTAGCGGGGGGGGCCGTGCCTACAATGAGCAGTTCTTC. It translates to CASNLGSASGGGRAYNEQFF.

The chain is built from TRBV6-6 and TRBJ1-1; 7 bases are a match to TRBD1. CDR1 and CDR2 from the germline V gene are MNHNY and SVGAGI (reference sequence). Losses at the gene ends were 5 bases for V and 0 bases for J; bases not matched to a gene: 6. This CDR3 has 15 residues. CDR3 amino acids: CASSTSGTVNTEAFF. DNA for the CDR3: TGTGCCAGCAGTACCTCCGGGACAGTGAACACTGAAGCTTTCTTT.

Concerning this clone: Other DNA sequences in this specimen translate into the identical CDR3. This sequence joins TRBV5-1 and TRBJ2-7; 8 positions match TRBD1. V shed 0 bases, J shed 4 bases, and the junction held 3 bases outside the gene matches. CDR3 length: 14 amino acids. Looked up from germline, CDR1 is SGHRS and CDR2 is YFSETQ. The CDR3 DNA reads TGCGCCAGCAGCTTGGGGCAGGGGGCTTACGAGCAGTACTTC. Translating it yields CASSLGQGAYEQYF. Full variable domain (missing parts from reference TRBV5-1 and TRBJ2-7): KAGVTQTPRYLIKTRGQQVTLSCSPISGHRSVSWYQQTPGQGLQFLFEYFSETQRNKGNFPGRFSGRQFSNSRSEMNVSTLELGDSALYLCASSLGQGAYEQYFGPGTRLTVT.

The rearrangement joins TRBV2 to TRBJ2-1; D ambiguous. Germline CDR1 is SNHLY and CDR2 is FYNNEI. There are 15 residues in the CDR3. V was trimmed by 2 bases and J by 2 bases, leaving 10 bases between them. The CDR3 DNA reads TGTGCCAGCAGTGAACCCCCGAGCACCTACAATGAGCAGTTCTTC. It yields the protein CASSEPPSTYNEQFF.

In DNA, the CDR3 is TGTGCCAGCTCACCACCGGACAGAGCAACTAATGAAAAACTGTTTTTT. Translating gives CASSPPDRATNEKLFF. V gene TRBV18 combines with J gene TRBJ1-4; perhaps TRBD1 as D (6 bases). CDR1 is KGHSH and CDR2 is LQKENI in the germline V gene. The CDR3 spans 16 residues. Trimming removed 0 bases from V and 0 bases from J, with 8 bases in between.

This chain joins TRBV11-2 and TRBJ2-3, with a possible D match to TRBD2 (5 bases). CDR1 is SGHAT and CDR2 is FQNNGV in the germline V gene. The CDR3 covers 14 residues. V dropped 4 bases and J dropped 2 bases, with 10 bases sitting between them. CDR3 nucleotide sequence: TGTGCCAGCAGCTCGACTATCTTCACAGATACGCAGTATTTT. Its translation is CASSSTIFTDTQYF.